Many counts were recorded for the clone carrying this T cell receptor (beta chain). The data were taken from a study of T cells after posttransplantation cyclophosphamide. The CDR3 extends over 15 amino acids. The V gene's germline CDR1 is SGHAT and CDR2 FQDESV (reference sequence). Trimming took 5 bases from V and 5 from J; bases not matched to a gene: 5. Here immunoSEQ multiplex PCR was the method, and the copy in TCRdb shows in-frame clones only, minus some. The sample yields 20,000 to 25,000 clones, without any singletons. Busulfan-fludarabine conditioning, marrow transplant, and cyclophosphamide on days +3 and +4 were administered.

This TCR was recovered from a male patient in his late teens or twenties who received an allogeneic stem cell transplant from a related donor, was CMV-positive, and had no GVHD. Among the T cells, some may be from the graft donor. The chain is built from TRBV11-1 and TRBJ2-2, with 10 bases matching TRBD2. The material sequenced was PBMCs, taken after allogeneic stem cell transplant with posttransplant cyclophosphamide. CDR3 sequence reads: CASSASSGRTGELFF. The CDR3 nucleotides are TGTGCCAGCAGCGCATCTAGCGGGAGAACCGGGGAGCTGTTTTTT.